This T cell receptor (beta chain) originates from a study of blood T cell repertoires in COVID-19 (dated by TCRdb to about 2020). About the study as a whole: Collaborator samples came from the United States, Italy and Spain and covered acute and convalescent phases of COVID-19. The repertoires were released in a freely available public database meant as a resource for research on the immune response to SARS-CoV-2. Where available, HLA class I and class II types were taken from metadata supplied by the sample provider and were not determined by assay-based typing. Sample metadata almost always included a de-identified subject ID, COVID-19 status, age in years and sex. The prospective study material was composed of cDNA or gDNA derived from T cells, B-cell-depleted T cells, or PBMCs. Samples came from the ongoing ImmuneRACE study (first 160 participants) plus 1,254 subjects from 6 global collaborators. The dataset comprised deeply sampled blood TCRbeta repertoires from subjects exposed to, actively infected with, or recovered from COVID-19. The paper's findings and limits, for the study overall: How much clinical and demographic metadata was included differed by source and by participant, and the metadata was provided uncurated.

Collaborating institutions collected whole blood in K2EDTA tubes following their own protocols. For TCRbeta analysis, collaborators shipped samples in one of three forms: frozen whole blood, isolated PBMCs, or DNA extracted from either of those sample types. The immunoSEQ Assay, a bias-controlled multiplex PCR, was used to amplify TCRbeta CDR3 regions from genomic DNA. In the paper's pipeline: The number of nucleated cells in each sample was estimated from the amplification of reference gene primers within the assay. To quantify the absolute abundance of each unique TCRbeta CDR3 rearrangement, sequence reads were collapsed and filtered. For each sample, productive Simpson clonality was calculated by taking the square root of Simpson's diversity index across productive rearrangements. TCRdb carries this immuneACCESS record with in-frame sequences only. Its versions omit some clonotypes, under half of them owing to an unresolved V gene in the studies checked, with the rest unexplained. That table supplies the V and J calls and clone size; D and trimming were determined from the DNA. Counted in this sample were hundreds of thousands of clones; about 85% of them appeared once. The ten largest make up around 0.72% of the sample.

To note about this clone: The antigen it recognizes is unknown. One base away there is no much larger clone; base qualities are not given.

Sequenced material: peripheral blood. This receptor was taken from a man aged 35-49 years with acute or convalescent COVID-19.

The DNA reads as follows: TGTGCCAGCAGCTTAGGGACTAGCGGGAGGGCGTTGAGCACAGATACGCAGTATTTT. Translated, this gives CASSLGTSGRALSTDTQYF. The chain couples TRBV11-2 to TRBJ2-3, with TRBD2 matching 15 junction bases. V and J are trimmed by 1 base and 0 bases, and the gene matches miss 5 bases of the junction. The germline V gene sets CDR1 to SGHAT and CDR2 to FQNNGV. The CDR3 sequence holds 19 residues, the cysteine and phenylalanine included. The only DNA kept is the CDR3, 57 bases in frame from the first base.